Each of the 32 T cell receptor beta chains below was sequenced from the same sample in a study of CD8+ T cells in alopecia areata. After isolation, RNA underwent reverse transcription to generate cDNA as the sequencing template. The method was immunoSEQ multiplex PCR; TCRdb's version includes in-frame clones alone and lacks a portion of them. In the table there are about 200,000 clones, around 50% of which are singletons. Sequencing used CD8+ T cells sorted from blood. The receptors were gathered from a human donor in good health.

This chain uses TRBV2 with TRBJ2-3; D remains unclear. CDR1 is SNHLY and CDR2 is FYNNEI in the germline V gene. The CDR3 contains 10 residues. Deletions cut 7 bases from V and 3 bases from J, with 2 bases between. The CDR3 sequence: CASMTDTQYF. The CDR3 DNA reads as TGTGCCAGCATGACAGATACGCAGTATTTT.

The J gene is TRBJ2-1, the V gene TRBV27; TRBD2 agrees at 14 bases. Germline trimming cut 5 bases from V and 4 bases from J; bases unmatched to any gene: 4. CDR3 length: 16 amino acids. CDR1 and CDR2 from the germline V gene are MNHEY and SMNVEV (reference sequence). The CDR3 reads CASSIGTSGRYNEQFF. CDR3 sequence (DNA): TGTGCCAGCAGTATAGGGACTAGCGGGAGATACAATGAGCAGTTCTTC.

The chain recombines TRBV4-1 with TRBJ2-7, with 7 nucleotides matching TRBD1. V was clipped by 3 bases and J by 2 bases; unmatched bases: 10. This CDR3 is 16 amino acids long. Germline V lookup: CDR1 MGHRA, CDR2 YSYEKL. CDR3 sequence (DNA): TGCGCCAGCAGCCAGAAGGACAGGCCCTCTCCCTACGAGCAGTACTTC. Amino acid sequence: CASSQKDRPSPYEQYF.

A word on this clone: This CDR3 is also generated by other DNA sequences in the sample. This chain connects TRBV29-1 to TRBJ1-1; D gene ambiguous. CDR1 SQVTM and CDR2 ANQGSEA come from the germline V gene. Trimming shortened V by 6 bases and J by 1 base, and 9 bases separated the two germline ends. CDR3 length equals 12 residues. The CDR3 coding sequence is TGCAGCGTGTGGACGGCGAACACTGAAGCTTTCTTT. Protein product: CSVWTANTEAFF.

This chain connects TRBV5-4 to TRBJ2-1, with 8 bases matching TRBD2. The germline CDR1 and CDR2 sequences are SGHNT and YYREEE (reference sequence). The junction had 6 bases not matched to a gene; V was cut back by 2 bases and J by 5 bases. CDR3 length: 15 amino acids. CDR3: CASSLVAGGDNEQFF. CDR3 coding DNA: TGTGCCAGCAGCTTAGTGGCGGGGGGAGACAATGAGCAGTTCTTC.

The chain uses TRBV19 and TRBJ2-7, with D hard to call. The V end lost 0 bases, the J end lost 1 base, and 10 bases lay between the germline ends. Germline values: CDR1 LNHDA, CDR2 SQIVND (reference sequence). CDR3 size: 15 residues. The CDR3 region has the DNA TGTGCCAGTAGTATAGACGCTGGCCCGTCCTACGAGCAGTACTTC. This translates into CASSIDAGPSYEQYF. Looking up the rest from reference TRBV19 and TRBJ2-7 gives the full variable domain: DGGITQSPKYLFRKEGQNVTLSCEQNLNHDAMYWYRQDPGQGLRLIYYSQIVNDFQKGDIAEGYSVSREKKESFPLTVTSAQKNPTAFYLCASSIDAGPSYEQYFGPGTRLTVT.

The V call is TRBV11-2, the J call TRBJ2-5; 12 bases agree with TRBD2. Germline V gene lookup returns CDR1 SGHAT and CDR2 FQNNGV. The CDR3 is made up of 15 amino acids. V was pared by 3 bases and J by 5 bases, with 4 bases of the junction left unmatched. This chain's CDR3 is CASSLGLAGLETQYF. The CDR3 coding sequence is TGTGCCAGCAGCTTGGGACTAGCGGGTTTGGAGACCCAGTACTTC. The entire variable domain, with the rest obtained from reference TRBV11-2 and TRBJ2-5, is as follows: EAGVAQSPRYKIIEKRQSVAFWCNPISGHATLYWYQQILGQGPKLLIQFQNNGVVDDSQLPKDRFSAERLKGVDSTLKIQPAKLEDSAVYLCASSLGLAGLETQYFGPGTRLLVL.

This clone has only a few counts. The V call is TRBV7-9, the J call TRBJ2-7; 7 bases are shared with TRBD1. The germline V gene has CDR1 SEHNR and CDR2 FQNEAQ (reference sequence). The CDR3 has 13 residues. Unmatched junction bases numbered 5, after V lost 5 bases and J lost 4 bases. CDR3 loop: CASSTTGAYEQYF. In DNA form, the CDR3 reads TGTGCCAGCAGCACCACAGGGGCGTACGAGCAGTACTTC.

The rearrangement uses TRBV29-1 and TRBJ1-2; D is uncertain. Germline V gives CDR1 SQVTM, CDR2 ANQGSEA. The CDR3 totals 13 residues. V gave up 0 bases and J gave up 5 bases, with 10 bases separating them. The CDR3 DNA sequence: TGCAGCGTTGAAGAGAACCTCGGGTATGGCTACACCTTC. Translation: CSVEENLGYGYTF.

The chain carries TRBV5-1 and TRBJ1-1; D is uncertain. CDR1 and CDR2 (germline): SGHRS, YFSETQ. The CDR3 covers 13 residues. V was trimmed by 2 bases and J by 5 bases, leaving 10 bases between them. CDR3 bases: TGCGCCAGCAGCTTTTTAACGGGGACTGAAGCTTTCTTT. As protein: CASSFLTGTEAFF. Drawing the rest from reference TRBV5-1 and TRBJ1-1, the complete variable domain is KAGVTQTPRYLIKTRGQQVTLSCSPISGHRSVSWYQQTPGQGLQFLFEYFSETQRNKGNFPGRFSGRQFSNSRSEMNVSTLELGDSALYLCASSFLTGTEAFFGQGTRLTVV.

The V call is TRBV10-2, the J call TRBJ1-2; D unclear. This CDR3 is 15 amino acids long. Trimming removed 10 bases from V and 8 bases from J, with 26 bases in between. Germline V gene data show CDR1 as WSHSY and CDR2 as SAAADI. CDR3 region: CATAEKTGAMWGYTF. For the CDR3, the DNA is TGCGCCACCGCAGAAAAGACGGGCGCTATGTGGGGCTACACCTTC.

This clone was picked up a small number of times. The chain links TRBV29-1 to TRBJ2-7; the D is unclear. Germline CDR1 is SQVTM and CDR2 is ANQGSEA. Between the trimmed V and J ends, which lost 4 bases and 1 base, there was a span of 11 bases. The CDR3 loop spans 13 amino acids. In DNA form, the CDR3 reads TGCAGCGTTGTGTCAGGAAGGTCCTACGAGCAGTACTTC. Translation gives CSVVSGRSYEQYF.

This chain links TRBV4-1 with TRBJ1-2; the D gene is possibly TRBD1 (6 bases). This CDR3 comprises 14 residues. Germline CDR1 MGHRA, CDR2 YSYEKL. The V end was cut by 0 bases, the J end by 6 bases, with 11 bases between. This CDR3 is CASSQDPRQDGYTF. The CDR3 DNA follows: TGCGCCAGCAGCCAAGATCCTCGACAGGATGGCTACACCTTC.

The chain recombines TRBV15 with TRBJ1-1; 8 bases fit TRBD1. The length of the CDR3 is 13 residues. CDR1 and CDR2 (germline): LNHNV, YYDKDF (reference sequence). V was clipped by 8 bases and J by 7 bases; unmatched bases: 9. Here the CDR3 reads CATSLDRAIEAFF. The CDR3 nucleotides read TGTGCCACCTCTCTGGACAGGGCGATTGAAGCTTTCTTT.

The chain links TRBV4-1 to TRBJ2-3; a weak D match, TRBD2 (5 bases). The germline V gene has CDR1 MGHRA and CDR2 YSYEKL. V dropped 4 bases and J dropped 1 base, with 12 bases sitting between them. This CDR3 is built from 15 residues. The CDR3 nucleotides read TGCGCCAGCAGCCGAGAACCCGGGGGCACAGATACGCAGTATTTT. Translating it yields CASSREPGGTDTQYF.

This clone was picked up a small number of times. The rearrangement links TRBV7-9 to TRBJ1-1; D is perhaps TRBD1 (5 bases). This CDR3 is built from 12 residues. V was shortened by 6 bases and J by 10 bases, with 15 bases between the two germline ends. The V gene's germline CDR1 is SEHNR and CDR2 FQNEAQ (reference sequence). CDR3 DNA: TGTGCCAGCAGTTACGCAGGGCTTGGAGCTTTCTTT. It translates to CASSYAGLGAFF.

The V call is TRBV21-1, the J call TRBJ1-5; TRBD1, the D gene given by the table, was not confirmed from the DNA. TRBV21-1 is described as a pseudogene. This CDR3 contains 19 residues. The CDR3: CASSKVGVQGVICNQPQHF. The CDR3 DNA reads TGTGCCAGCAGCAAAGTGGGGGTGCAGGGGGTTATTTGCAATCAGCCCCAGCATTTT.

This chain uses TRBV5-1 with TRBJ2-1, with D possibly matching TRBD1 (5 bases). The V end was cut by 4 bases, the J end by 0 bases, with 17 bases between. The CDR3 totals 17 residues. In germline, CDR1 is SGHRS, CDR2 YFSETQ. The CDR3 nucleotides read TGCGCCAGCAGCCTATCCAGGGTAGAGAGCTCCTACAATGAGCAGTTCTTC. As protein: CASSLSRVESSYNEQFF. Supplemented by reference TRBV5-1 and TRBJ2-1, the full variable domain reads KAGVTQTPRYLIKTRGQQVTLSCSPISGHRSVSWYQQTPGQGLQFLFEYFSETQRNKGNFPGRFSGRQFSNSRSEMNVSTLELGDSALYLCASSLSRVESSYNEQFFGPGTRLTVL.

This chain links TRBV9 with TRBJ1-1, with a tentative D call TRBD1 (5 bases). The CDR3 has 13 residues. Germline values: CDR1 SGDLS, CDR2 YYNGEE. The V gene lost 1 base and the J gene lost 11 bases, with 15 bases spanning the gap. The CDR3 is CASSVLGGRKAFF. CDR3 nucleotide sequence: TGTGCCAGCAGCGTACTTGGGGGTCGGAAGGCTTTCTTT.

The gene calls are TRBV7-9 and TRBJ1-2; 8 nucleotides line up with TRBD1. The CDR3 covers 14 residues. The V gene's germline CDR1 is SEHNR and CDR2 FQNEAQ (reference sequence). V was pared by 1 base and J by 4 bases, with 2 bases of the junction left unmatched. The CDR3 sequence: CASSLGTGTYGYTF. The CDR3, as DNA: TGTGCCAGCAGCTTAGGGACAGGGACCTATGGCTACACCTTC.

This clone was found a few times. V is TRBV13 and J is TRBJ1-1; D is undetermined. With 3 bases removed from V and 6 bases from J, the gap between germline ends came to 8 bases. The CDR3 loop spans 12 amino acids. Germline values: CDR1 PRHDT, CDR2 FYEKMQ (reference sequence). DNA of the CDR3: TGTGCCAGCAGCTTCGGGGTCCCTGAAGCTTTCTTT. This gives the protein CASSFGVPEAFF.

This clone came up a few times. The chain is built from TRBV27 and TRBJ1-1, with a tentative D call TRBD1 (6 bases). CDR3 length equals 14 residues. Germline V gene data show CDR1 as MNHEY and CDR2 as SMNVEV (reference sequence). Between the trimmed V and J ends, which lost 5 bases and 4 bases, there was a span of 14 bases. The CDR3 DNA is TGTGCCAGCAGTCCCGCGGGGGGGCCCACTGAAGCTTTCTTT. Translated: CASSPAGGPTEAFF.

There are a few counts of this clone. The CDR3 DNA reads as TGTGCCAGCAGTGAATCGGCCCCTTTCGACGAAAAACTGTTTTTT. Its translation: CASSESAPFDEKLFF. This chain joins TRBV25-1 and TRBJ1-4; D is ambiguous. CDR3 length equals 15 residues. CDR1 is MGHDK, CDR2 SYGVNS, per germline. Trimming removed 1 base from V and 8 bases from J, with 14 bases in between.

As concerns this clone: At one boundary the junction diverges from the germline segment, which might be a read error. Other DNA sequences of this sample code for an identical CDR3. V usage is TRBV12-5 and J usage is TRBJ1-5; D gene unclear. Germline-derived CDR1 and CDR2 are LGHNT and FRNRAP. The length of the CDR3 is 11 residues. The CDR3 is CASGLGQPQHF. As DNA, the CDR3 is TGTGCTAGTGGTTTGGGTCAGCCCCAACATTTT.

This sequence joins TRBV19 and TRBJ1-1; D gene unclear. Trimming stripped 6 bases from V and 5 bases from J, with 7 bases between. Germline assignment: CDR1 LNHDA and CDR2 SQIVND (reference sequence). This CDR3 is built from 11 residues. The CDR3 here is CASRWDTEAFF. The CDR3 DNA follows: TGTGCCAGTAGGTGGGATACTGAAGCTTTCTTT. The complete variable domain, with remaining parts taken from reference TRBV19 and TRBJ1-1, reads DGGITQSPKYLFRKEGQNVTLSCEQNLNHDAMYWYRQDPGQGLRLIYYSQIVNDFQKGDIAEGYSVSREKKESFPLTVTSAQKNPTAFYLCASRWDTEAFFGQGTRLTVV.

V gene TRBV30 combines with J gene TRBJ1-2, with no clear D. This CDR3 is 15 amino acids long. Germline assignment: CDR1 GTSNPN and CDR2 SVGIG (reference sequence). Deletions cut 0 bases from V and 4 bases from J, with 15 bases between. For the CDR3, the DNA is TGTGCCTGGAGTGTCCTCTATTATGAGGGCTATGGCTACACCTTC. This sequence encodes CAWSVLYYEGYGYTF.

V usage is TRBV7-9 and J usage is TRBJ2-7; TRBD1 agrees at 11 bases. Germline V gene sequence: CDR1 SEHNR, CDR2 FQNEAQ (reference sequence). This CDR3 spans 15 amino acids. V trimming: 3 bases; J trimming: 3 bases; junction bases outside the gene matches: 4. CDR3 region: CASSLGQGENYEQYF. CDR3 in DNA: TGTGCCAGCAGCTTGGGACAGGGGGAAAACTACGAGCAGTACTTC.

The chain employs TRBV15 and TRBJ2-2, with D possibly called TRBD1 or TRBD2 (5 bases each). CDR1 LNHNV and CDR2 YYDKDF come from the germline V gene (reference sequence). This CDR3 is 15 amino acids long. Trimming shortened V by 5 bases and J by 5 bases, and 15 bases separated the two germline ends. This chain's CDR3 is CATSPRVSGTGELFF. CDR3 in DNA: TGTGCCACCAGCCCCAGGGTCTCGGGGACCGGGGAGCTGTTTTTT.

V is TRBV4-1 and J is TRBJ1-6, with TRBD1 matching 7 bases. Germline CDR1 is MGHRA and CDR2 is YSYEKL. V lost 1 base and J lost 8; bases outside the gene matches: 5. CDR3 length: 15 amino acids. The CDR3: CASSQVGGGDSPLHF. Written as DNA, the CDR3 is TGCGCCAGCAGCCAAGTAGGAGGGGGCGATTCACCCCTCCACTTT.

The genes are TRBV5-4 and TRBJ2-2, with D hard to call. The ends were cut back, 9 bases at V and 4 bases at J, with 7 bases in the middle. The germline V gene encodes CDR1 SGHNT and CDR2 YYREEE (reference sequence). This CDR3 region has 11 residues. CDR3 region: CANWGTGELFF. CDR3 DNA: TGTGCCAACTGGGGCACCGGGGAGCTGTTTTTT.

This chain joins TRBV7-9 and TRBJ2-5; D remains ambiguous. V was clipped by 2 bases and J by 5 bases, with 15 bases between them. Germline loops: CDR1 SEHNR, CDR2 FQNEAQ (reference sequence). This CDR3 spans 15 amino acids. The CDR3 protein is CASSLLENPQETQYF. The CDR3 nucleotides are TGTGCCAGCAGCTTATTAGAGAACCCGCAGGAGACCCAGTACTTC.

J is TRBJ1-6 and V is TRBV27, with unresolved D. CDR3 length: 13 amino acids. V was clipped by 2 bases and J by 7 bases, with 6 bases between them. The germline gives CDR1 MNHEY, CDR2 SMNVEV (reference sequence). In nucleotides, the CDR3 is TGTGCCAGCAGTTTACGGCCAAATTCACCCCTCCACTTT. It codes for CASSLRPNSPLHF.